The source of this T cell receptor (beta chain) is a study of a mutant IDH1 vaccine in newly diagnosed glioma (dated by TCRdb to 2020 to 2022). General notes on the study: Eight vaccinations were administered to patients in weeks 1, 3, 5, 7, 11, 15, 19 and 23, corresponding to visits V03 through V10. Six visits were used for peripheral blood collection: V03 (baseline), V05, V07, V10, V12 and V13. Of the roughly 30 treated patients, about 60% were male and around 40% were female, and the mean age was around 40 years. In the chemotherapy-containing groups, vaccination started alongside temozolomide cycles, whereas in patients who had radiotherapy alone it started 4-6 weeks after radiotherapy. Longitudinal TCRB deep sequencing was done for 25 to 30 treated patients, wherever samples were available for exploratory analyses. Before enrollment, patients had received standard therapy of radiotherapy alone, temozolomide alone, or radiochemotherapy with temozolomide; most received the combination.

To prepare the library, the immunoSEQ multiplex PCR assay was applied. Rearranged TCR beta chain sequences were amplified with the hsTCRB Kit following the manufacturer's protocol. An Illumina MiSeq was used to sequence the TCRB libraries. As for how the authors treated the data: Demultiplexing, trimming and gene mapping were performed with the kit vendor's proprietary platform. TCRdb re-hosts the immuneACCESS table, in-frame sequences only. Its copies lack some clones; in the studies checked, an unresolved V gene accounts for under half of them, and the cause for the rest is not known. The V and J calls and clone size come from that table; D and trimming were worked out from the DNA. Counted in this sample were tens of thousands of clones; more than 65% of them appeared once. The ten largest account for 6% to 8% of the sample. The germline V gene specifies SGHTA as CDR1 and FQGNSA as CDR2. V is cut by 5 bases and J by 2 bases, and the space between the germline ends is 13 bases. From the cysteine through the phenylalanine, the CDR3 covers 14 amino acids. The kept DNA is CDR3 alone, 42 bases in frame from the first base.

The intended sense of this specimen's time point label: week 5, during vaccination. Every vaccine dose consisted of 300 ug of a 20-mer mutant IDH1 peptide in Montanide, administered subcutaneously together with topical imiquimod. Donors had newly diagnosed WHO grade 3 or 4 IDH1-mutant astrocytomas with loss of nuclear ATRX. The samples were drawn from NOA16, a multicentre, single-arm, open-label phase I trial in Germany that tested a mutant IDH1 peptide vaccine in humans for the first time. The DNeasy Blood and Tissue Kit was used to extract genomic DNA from EDTA blood for TCRB sequencing. On this clone: The antigen it binds to is not known. No base quality values were provided; no much bigger clone lies one nucleotide off.

What the research found in general, with its limitations: The authors stated that sample limitations prevented analyses of patient blood samples from being reproduced. PBMC samples for TCRB deep sequencing were selected based on availability. Across multiple MHC alleles, vaccine-induced immune responses were seen in around 93% of patients. No apparent relationship was observed between pseudoprogression and alterations in the top peripheral T cell clonotypes detected by TCRB sequencing.

The V and J genes are TRBV7-2 and TRBJ2-7; no confident D gene assignment can be made. The source material was PBMCs, sampled from a glioma patient whose treatment included an IDH1 peptide vaccine. This clonotype was sampled from a man in his forties with glioma. Some clones in this sample may be carry-over from other donors' samples. The DNA sequence is as follows: TGTGCCAGCAGCCGAGATAAGGGTACCTACGAGCAGTACTTC. Its protein reads: CASSRDKGTYEQYF.